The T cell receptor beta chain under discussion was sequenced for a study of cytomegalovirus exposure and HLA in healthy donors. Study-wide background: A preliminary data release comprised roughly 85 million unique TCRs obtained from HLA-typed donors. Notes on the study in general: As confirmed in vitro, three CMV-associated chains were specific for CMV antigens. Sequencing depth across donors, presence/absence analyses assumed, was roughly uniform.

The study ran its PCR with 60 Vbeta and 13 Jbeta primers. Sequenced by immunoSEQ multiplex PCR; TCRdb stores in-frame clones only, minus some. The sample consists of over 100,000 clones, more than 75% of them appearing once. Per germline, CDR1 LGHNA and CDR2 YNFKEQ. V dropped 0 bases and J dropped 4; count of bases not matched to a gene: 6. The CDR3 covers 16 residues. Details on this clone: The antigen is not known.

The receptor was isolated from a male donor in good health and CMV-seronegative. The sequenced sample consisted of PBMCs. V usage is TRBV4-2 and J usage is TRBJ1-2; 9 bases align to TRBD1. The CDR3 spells CASSQEGQGRGYGYTF. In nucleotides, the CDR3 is TGTGCCAGCAGCCAAGAAGGACAGGGGAGGGGCTATGGCTACACCTTC.